Described below is a single T cell receptor (beta chain) sequence and its context. Trimming took 0 bases from V and 1 from J, leaving 9 bases between them. Germline assignment: CDR1 LGHDT and CDR2 YNNKEL (reference sequence). The CDR3 has 15 amino acids. From blood CD8+ and CD4+ T cells, the TCR beta chain was sequenced. TEMRA cells were enriched by FACS, and CD4+ and CD8+ T cells were negatively isolated. The record originates from a study of CD8 T cells in Susac syndrome. After extraction with the RNeasy kit, roughly 0.45 to 1 ug of the RNA was reverse transcribed using random hexamers. MiXCR, applied by TCRdb to the immunoSEQ multiplex PCR reads, yields one record per CDR3 protein. The profile covers 330,000 or so distinct CDR3 sequences, with approximately 85% appearing a single time and 0.21% taken by the ten largest.

Sequences were obtained from CD8+ T cells from PBMCs. This receptor was obtained from a human donor with multiple sclerosis. V usage is TRBV3-1 and J usage is TRBJ2-5; D is uncertain. Here the CDR3 DNA reads TGTGCCAGCAGCCAAGATACAGATTTCCAAGAGACCCAGTACTTC. Its protein product is CASSQDTDFQETQYF.